This T cell receptor beta chain originates from a study of T cell repertoires in cytomegalovirus infection (dated by TCRdb to the late 2010s). General notes on the study: Donor HLA type was relevant to the analysis, because carriage of CMV infection together with the matching HLA type was indicated by public TCR beta signatures.

The instrument was an Illumina HiSeq 1500. The raw public data were reprocessed by TCRdb itself: fastp quality trimming at Q25, MiXCR clonotype calling, in-frame beta chains only. A single entry per CDR3 protein holds the most common genes and DNA from its merged rows. This sample is represented by fewer than 250,000 distinct CDR3 sequences; roughly an eighth of them were singletons. The ten largest clonotypes hold about 1.5% of the sample. Study-level results and caveats: Cumulative frequency of public TCR beta family members discriminated carriers of CMV infection plus the relevant HLA type in this cohort and an independent approximately 350-donor cohort. In the ex vivo response, HLA-C-restricted CMV-specific TCR beta clonotypes were dominant, and in two of eight donors the single most frequent clonotype came from this HLA-C-restricted group.

This clonotype was observed a handful of times. Its antigen is unknown. No much larger clone exists at a distance of one base, and base qualities are not known. From the cysteine up to the phenylalanine, the CDR3 has a length of 15 residues. The DNA shown is the 45-base CDR3, in frame from base 1. The CDR1 and CDR2 encoded by the germline V gene are LGHNA and YSLEER. Trimming at the junction amounts to 0 bases on V and 3 bases on J, and the germline ends lie 10 bases apart. Sequenced: PBMCs. This sequence originates from a human donor in good health (CMV status not recorded). Some clones in this sample may be carry-over from other donors' samples. Recombination joined TRBV4-3 with TRBJ2-3, with no D gene named confidently. The base sequence is TGCGCCAGCAGCCAAGATCATGGTTTAACAGATACGCAGTATTTT. Its protein product is CASSQDHGLTDTQYF.